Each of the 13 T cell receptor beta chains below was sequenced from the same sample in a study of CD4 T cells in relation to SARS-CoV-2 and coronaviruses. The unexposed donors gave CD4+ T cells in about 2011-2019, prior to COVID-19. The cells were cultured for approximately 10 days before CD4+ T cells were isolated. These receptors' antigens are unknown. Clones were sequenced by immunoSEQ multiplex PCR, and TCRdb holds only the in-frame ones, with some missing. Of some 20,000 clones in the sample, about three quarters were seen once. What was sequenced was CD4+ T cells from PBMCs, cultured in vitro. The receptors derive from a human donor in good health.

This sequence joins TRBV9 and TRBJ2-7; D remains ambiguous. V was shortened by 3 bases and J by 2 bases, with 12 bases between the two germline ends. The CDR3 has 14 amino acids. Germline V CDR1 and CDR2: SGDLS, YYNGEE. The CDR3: CASSESANTYEQYF. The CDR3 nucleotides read TGTGCCAGCAGCGAGTCGGCAAATACCTACGAGCAGTACTTC. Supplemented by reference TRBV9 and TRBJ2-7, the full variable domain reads DSGVTQTPKHLITATGQRVTLRCSPRSGDLSVYWYQQSLDQGLQFLIQYYNGEERAKGNILERFSAQQFPDLHSELNLSSLELGDSALYFCASSESANTYEQYFGPGTRLTVT.

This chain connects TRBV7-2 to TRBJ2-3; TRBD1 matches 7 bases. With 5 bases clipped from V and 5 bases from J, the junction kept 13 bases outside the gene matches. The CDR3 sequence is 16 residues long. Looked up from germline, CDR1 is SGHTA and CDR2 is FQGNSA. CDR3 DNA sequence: TGTGCCAGCAGCAAAGACGACAGGGCCGGGTTAGATACGCAGTATTTT. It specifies CASSKDDRAGLDTQYF.

The CDR3 region is CASRSRDSPYEQYF. The CDR3 DNA follows: TGTGCCAGCAGGTCCCGGGACAGTCCCTACGAGCAGTACTTC. The gene calls are TRBV27 and TRBJ2-7, with 7 bases matching TRBD1. CDR3 size: 14 residues. Germline CDR1 is MNHEY and CDR2 is SMNVEV (reference sequence). The trim removed 6 bases at V and 2 bases at J, leaving 7 bases unmatched.

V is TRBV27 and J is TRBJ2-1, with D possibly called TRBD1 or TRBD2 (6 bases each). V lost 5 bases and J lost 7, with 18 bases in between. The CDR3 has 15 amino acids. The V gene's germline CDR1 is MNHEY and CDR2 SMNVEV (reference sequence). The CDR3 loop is CASSLGTRGGNEQFF. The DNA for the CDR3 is TGTGCCAGCAGTCTGGGGACTCGAGGGGGTAATGAGCAGTTCTTC.

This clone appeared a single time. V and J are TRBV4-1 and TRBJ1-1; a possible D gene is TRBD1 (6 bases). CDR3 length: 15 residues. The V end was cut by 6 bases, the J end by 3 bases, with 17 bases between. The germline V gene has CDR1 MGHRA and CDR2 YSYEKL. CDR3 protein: CASRDTQGSYTEAFF. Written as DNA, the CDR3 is TGCGCCAGCAGGGATACACAGGGATCCTACACTGAAGCTTTCTTT.

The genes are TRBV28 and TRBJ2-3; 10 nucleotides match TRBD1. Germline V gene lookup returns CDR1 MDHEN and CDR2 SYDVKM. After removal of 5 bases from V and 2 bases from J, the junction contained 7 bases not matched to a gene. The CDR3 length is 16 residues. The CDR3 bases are TGTGCCAGCAGTAAATTGGACAGGGGGATCACAGATACGCAGTATTTT. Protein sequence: CASSKLDRGITDTQYF.

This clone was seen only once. The DNA for the CDR3 is TGTGCCTGGAGTGGTTTGGGTAGCAATCAGCCCCAGCATTTT. Amino acid sequence: CAWSGLGSNQPQHF. This chain uses TRBV30 with TRBJ1-5; D unclear. Germline V gives CDR1 GTSNPN, CDR2 SVGIG (reference sequence). V was shortened by 1 base and J by 0 bases, with 7 bases between the two germline ends. This CDR3 comprises 14 residues.

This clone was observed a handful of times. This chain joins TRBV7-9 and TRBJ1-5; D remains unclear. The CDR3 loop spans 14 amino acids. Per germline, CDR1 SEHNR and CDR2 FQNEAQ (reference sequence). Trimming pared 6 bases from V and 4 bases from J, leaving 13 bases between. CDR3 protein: CASSKDSANQPQHF. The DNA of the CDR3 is TGTGCCAGCAGTAAGGACTCAGCAAATCAGCCCCAGCATTTT.

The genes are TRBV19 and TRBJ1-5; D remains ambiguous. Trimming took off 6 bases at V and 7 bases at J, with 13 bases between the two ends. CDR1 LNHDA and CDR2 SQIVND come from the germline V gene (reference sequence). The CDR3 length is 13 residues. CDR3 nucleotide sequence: TGTGCCAGTAGATGGGGATTCGGCCAGCCCCAGCATTTT. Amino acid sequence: CASRWGFGQPQHF.

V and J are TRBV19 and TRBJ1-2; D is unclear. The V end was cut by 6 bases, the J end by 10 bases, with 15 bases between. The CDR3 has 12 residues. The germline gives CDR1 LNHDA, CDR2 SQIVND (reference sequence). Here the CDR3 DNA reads TGTGCCAGTAGCCTCGTGGAGGGAACCTACACCTTC. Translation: CASSLVEGTYTF. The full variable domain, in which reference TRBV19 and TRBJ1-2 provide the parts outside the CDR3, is DGGITQSPKYLFRKEGQNVTLSCEQNLNHDAMYWYRQDPGQGLRLIYYSQIVNDFQKGDIAEGYSVSREKKESFPLTVTSAQKNPTAFYLCASSLVEGTYTFGSGTRLTVV.

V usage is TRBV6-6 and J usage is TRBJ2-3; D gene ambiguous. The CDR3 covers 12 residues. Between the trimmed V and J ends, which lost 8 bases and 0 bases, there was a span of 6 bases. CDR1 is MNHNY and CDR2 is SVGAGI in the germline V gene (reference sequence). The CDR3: CASQSSTDTQYF. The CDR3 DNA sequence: TGTGCCAGCCAAAGTAGCACAGATACGCAGTATTTT.

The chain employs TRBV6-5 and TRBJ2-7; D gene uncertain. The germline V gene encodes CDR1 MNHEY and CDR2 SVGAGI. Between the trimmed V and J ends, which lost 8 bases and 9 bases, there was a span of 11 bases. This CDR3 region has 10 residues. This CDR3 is CASSSGPQYF. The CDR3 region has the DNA TGTGCCAGCTCGTCTGGGCCGCAGTACTTC.

In DNA form, the CDR3 reads TGTGCCAGTAGGTTCCCGGGGACAGGCTCGAAACTGTTTTTT. It codes for CASRFPGTGSKLFF. The chain has TRBV19 and TRBJ1-4, with 8 bases fitting TRBD1. V lost 6 bases to trimming and J lost 11 bases; unmatched junction nucleotides: 11. Per germline, CDR1 LNHDA and CDR2 SQIVND (reference sequence). This CDR3 is 14 amino acids long.